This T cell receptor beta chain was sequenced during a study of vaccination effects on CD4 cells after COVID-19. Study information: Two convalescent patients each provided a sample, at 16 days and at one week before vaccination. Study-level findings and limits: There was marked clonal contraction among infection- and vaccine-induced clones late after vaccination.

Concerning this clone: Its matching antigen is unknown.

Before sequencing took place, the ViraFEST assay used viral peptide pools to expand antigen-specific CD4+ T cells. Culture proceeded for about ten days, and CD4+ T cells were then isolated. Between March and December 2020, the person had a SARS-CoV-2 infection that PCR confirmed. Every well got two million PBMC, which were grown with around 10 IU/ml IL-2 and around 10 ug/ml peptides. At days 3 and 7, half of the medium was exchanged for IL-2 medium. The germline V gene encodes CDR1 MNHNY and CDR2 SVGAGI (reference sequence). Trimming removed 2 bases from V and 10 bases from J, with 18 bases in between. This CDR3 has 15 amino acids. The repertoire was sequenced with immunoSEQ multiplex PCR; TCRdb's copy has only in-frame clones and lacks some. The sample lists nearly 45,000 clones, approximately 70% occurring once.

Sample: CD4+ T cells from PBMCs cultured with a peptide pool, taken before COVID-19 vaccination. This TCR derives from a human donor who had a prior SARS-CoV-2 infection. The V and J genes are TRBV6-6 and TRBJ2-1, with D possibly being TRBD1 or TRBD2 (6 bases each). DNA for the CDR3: TGTGCCAGCAGTTACGGGGGAGGAGGGGGGTCCGAGCAGTTCTTC. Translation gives CASSYGGGGGSEQFF.